Listed here are 11 T cell receptor beta chains from one sample, sequenced in a study of T-cell memory formation after mild COVID-19. Via MiXCR, TCRdb re-called the 5' RACE reads, giving one row per CDR3 protein. The sample records roughly 180,000 distinct CDR3 sequences, approximately 17% being singletons. The sample consisted of PBMCs or a T cell subset sorted from them (not recorded which). The source of these receptors is a man younger than 30 who had mild COVID-19 (a few samples of this study predate the infection). Cell type and time point are not known.

There are a few counts of this clonotype. The V and J genes are TRBV6-5 and TRBJ1-4; 9 bases fit TRBD1. The CDR3 totals 17 residues. V lost 5 bases to trimming and J lost 8 bases; unmatched junction nucleotides: 15. Per the germline V gene, CDR1 is MNHEY and CDR2 is SVGAGI. The CDR3 DNA reads TGTGCCAGCAGTCCCGGACAGGGGACGGGGCATGGGGAAAAACTGTTTTTT. This gives the protein CASSPGQGTGHGEKLFF.

This chain joins TRBV7-2 and TRBJ2-3; 8 nucleotides agree with TRBD1. After removal of 5 bases from V and 1 base from J, the junction contained 5 bases not matched to a gene. Germline CDR1 reads SGHTA; CDR2 reads FQGNSA. The CDR3 is 15 residues long. CDR3 nucleotides: TGTGCCAGCAGCGCGACAGGGGCCGGCACAGATACGCAGTATTTT. Residues: CASSATGAGTDTQYF.

The chain is built from TRBV20-1 and TRBJ2-4, with 10 bases aligning to TRBD2. The V and J ends lost 4 bases and 0 bases, in that order; junction bases with no gene match: 9. Per the germline V gene, CDR1 is DFQATT and CDR2 is SNEGSKA (reference sequence). The CDR3 has 17 residues. CDR3 amino acids: CSATEAGGTLAKNIQYF. The CDR3 DNA follows: TGCAGTGCTACGGAAGCGGGGGGGACCCTAGCCAAAAACATTCAGTACTTC.

V gene TRBV29-1 combines with J gene TRBJ2-2, with 8 bases aligning to TRBD1. This CDR3 has 14 amino acids. The V and J ends lost 8 bases and 0 bases, in that order; junction bases with no gene match: 5. Germline-derived CDR1 and CDR2 are SQVTM and ANQGSEA. In nucleotides, the CDR3 is TGCAGCCCCCCGGACAGGGCGAACACCGGGGAGCTGTTTTTT. It translates to CSPPDRANTGELFF.

The chain uses TRBV29-1 and TRBJ1-1, with a tentative D call TRBD1 (6 bases). Germline CDR1 is SQVTM and CDR2 is ANQGSEA. Trimming shortened V by 7 bases and J by 5 bases, and 8 bases separated the two germline ends. This CDR3 contains 10 residues. The CDR3 DNA reads TGCAGCGGGCAGGGGACTGAAGCTTTCTTT. It yields the protein CSGQGTEAFF.

This clonotype has more than one count but fewer than ten. This chain's CDR3 is CASSEGTPDSKFF. DNA for the CDR3: TGTGCCAGCAGTGAAGGGACACCTGACTCGAAGTTTTTT. The chain recombines TRBV2 with TRBJ1-4; D perhaps matches TRBD1 (5 bases). The CDR3 covers 13 residues. With 1 base removed from V and 16 bases from J, the gap between germline ends came to 16 bases. Germline V gene data show CDR1 as SNHLY and CDR2 as FYNNEI.

The chain couples TRBV2 to TRBJ1-3; the D is unclear. The CDR3 has 12 residues. Between the trimmed V and J ends, which lost 3 bases and 9 bases, there was a span of 9 bases. The germline CDR1 and CDR2 sequences are SNHLY and FYNNEI. The CDR3 DNA reads TGTGCCAGCAGTGAGGTCCTCGCCACCATATATTTT. Protein product: CASSEVLATIYF.

The V call is TRBV6-6, the J call TRBJ1-1; TRBD1 agrees at 7 bases. CDR1 and CDR2 (germline): MNHNY, SVGAGI (reference sequence). The V gene end was trimmed by 5 bases and the J gene end by 6 bases; junction bases not matched to a gene: 9. The CDR3 length is 14 residues. The CDR3 here is CASSVTGAGAEAFF. CDR3 in DNA: TGTGCCAGCAGTGTAACAGGGGCGGGTGCTGAAGCTTTCTTT.

This clonotype was seen a handful of times. The chain links TRBV7-2 to TRBJ1-1; 7 bases align to TRBD1. CDR1 SGHTA and CDR2 FQGNSA come from the germline V gene. The length of the CDR3 is 12 residues. V lost 5 bases and J lost 10; bases outside the gene matches: 7. The CDR3 coding sequence is TGTGCCAGCAGCGGCAGGGGGGGGGGAGCTTTCTTT. Its translation: CASSGRGGGAFF.

This clonotype showed up just a few times. V usage is TRBV5-1 and J usage is TRBJ1-4; D might be TRBD1 (6 bases). V dropped 0 bases and J dropped 5 bases, with 11 bases sitting between them. Germline V gives CDR1 SGHRS, CDR2 YFSETQ. This CDR3 contains 15 residues. CDR3 region: CASSLVAGVNEKLFF. The CDR3 region has the DNA TGCGCCAGCAGCTTGGTGGCAGGGGTAAATGAAAAACTGTTTTTT. The full variable domain, completed using reference TRBV5-1 and TRBJ1-4, is KAGVTQTPRYLIKTRGQQVTLSCSPISGHRSVSWYQQTPGQGLQFLFEYFSETQRNKGNFPGRFSGRQFSNSRSEMNVSTLELGDSALYLCASSLVAGVNEKLFFGSGTQLSVL.

J is TRBJ2-7 and V is TRBV5-8; a weak D match, TRBD1 (5 bases). V was cut by 0 bases and J by 0 bases, with 7 bases left in between. Germline V gives CDR1 SGHTS, CDR2 YDEGEE. The CDR3 consists of 14 residues. CDR3: CASSLGQRSYEQYV. As DNA, the CDR3 is TGTGCCAGCAGCTTGGGACAGCGCTCCTACGAGCAGTACGTC.